This TCR beta chain derives from a study of T and B cells in COVID-19 patients. Study context: Most recovered patients had mild to moderate COVID-19 treated as outpatients. The recovered cohort's median age was around 30 years, versus 55 to 70 years in active infection.

CDR1 is MNHNY and CDR2 is SVGAGI in the germline V gene (reference sequence). The CDR3 is 15 residues long. Trimming removed 2 bases from V and 7 bases from J, with 18 bases in between. In regard to this clonotype: Antigen: not known.

TRB rearrangements were amplified by multiplex PCR with BIOMED2 TRB-A/B primers. TCRdb ran MiXCR on the multiplex PCR reads and lists one entry per CDR3 protein. The sample comprises under 20,000 distinct CDR3 sequences, around 30% of which are singletons, and 3.5% to 5.5% rests with the top ten. From blood, roughly 250-550 ng of genomic DNA served as TRB template. Whole-study results and caveats: Patients with COVID-19 reportedly showed strongly skewed T cell receptor beta variable and joining gene usage. At recovery TRB diversity and richness exceeded healthy donors, after highly clonal active COVID-19 repertoires.

This receptor was identified in a human donor who had recovered from COVID-19. The chain recombines TRBV6-6 with TRBJ2-7; D is possibly TRBD1 (5 bases). Material for sequencing was blood. CDR3 loop: CASSYTSGALLEQYF. As DNA, the CDR3 is TGTGCCAGCAGTTACACCTCTGGGGCGCTCCTTGAGCAGTACTTC.